This T cell receptor (beta chain) was recorded in a study of T cells after posttransplantation cyclophosphamide (dated by TCRdb to the mid-2010s). Notes on the research overall: T cell repertoire reconstitution was tracked by TRB sequencing after myeloablative bone marrow transplantation in which posttransplantation cyclophosphamide was used as GVHD prophylaxis. Antigen receptor sequencing was done on samples from about 40 PTCy-treated patients and from roughly 17 related bone marrow donors of those patients. Blood from all 30 or so PTCy patients who had 1-year posttransplant specimens underwent TRB sequencing. Up to 3 additional blood samples from 2 to 5.2 years after transplant were also TRB-sequenced in 3 patients, as was pretransplant blood from a handful of patients. Because TRA and TRB clonality correlated tightly in fewer than ten samples, later TCR analyses were limited to TRB. Public TRB sequences were queried against a database of over 3,600 sequences associated with responses to pathogens, tumor antigens, self-antigens and alloantigens.

Summary of the overall study and its limitations: Donor-recipient similarity was low at 1-2 months but increased during the first year, and donor CD8+ memory clones often dominated later blood repertoires. The TRB repertoires of T cells infiltrating skin or the GI tract showed only limited overlap with the TRB repertoires found in blood. Across some 45 patients, TRB clonality was highly associated with recipient CMV seropositivity and CMV reactivation, and PTCy diversity was similar to diversity in CNI/methotrexate controls.

TRB sequencing was run on genomic DNA with either the immunoSEQ assay at survey resolution or the hsTCRB kit. The paper's processing steps were these. Initial read processing used immunoSEQ software, and repertoire analyses used the LymphoSeq R package. Clonality was computed as 1 minus normalized Shannon entropy; Gini coefficient was also calculated for each TRB dataset. To infer phenotypes in unsorted samples, TRB sequences from sorted subsets of the recipient or donor were mapped onto the unsorted samples of the same recipient. Entries here come from immuneACCESS through TCRdb and include only in-frame sequences with V and J called. Some clones fail to appear in such tables; in the studies checked, an unresolved V gene covers under half of the shortfall, and the cause of the remainder is unknown. D and trimming come from the DNA, and the V and J calls and clone size come from that table. Counted in this sample were 45,000 to 65,000 clones; 86% of them appeared once. Jointly, the top ten make up roughly 2.8% of the sample.

The PTCy-treated patients were enrolled in a prospective multi-institutional clinical trial. Mononuclear cells from peripheral blood and bone marrow were separated by Ficoll-Hypaque density centrifugation and then cryopreserved. V and J are trimmed by 0 bases and 10 bases, and the gene matches miss 3 bases of the junction. The CDR3 numbers 13 residues from cysteine through phenylalanine. The kept DNA is CDR3 alone, 39 bases in frame from the first base. CDR1 is given as MNHNY and CDR2 as SVGAGI, both from the germline V gene (reference sequence). A note on this clone: It has no known antigen specificity. Per-nucleotide qualities are absent, and no much larger clonotype sits a single base away.

Sample: PBMCs. This receptor chain uses TRBV6-6 and TRBJ1-2, and TRBD1 matches 9 of the central bases. The TCR originated in a man between 25 and 39 years old with a blood cancer, CMV-positive, and with a related stem cell donor. The nucleotides read TGTGCCAGCAGTTACTCAGGGGACAGGGTCTACACCTTC. It codes for CASSYSGDRVYTF.